Shown below are 30 T cell receptor beta chains from a single sample sequenced in a study of blood T cell repertoires in COVID-19. The table came from immunoSEQ multiplex PCR; TCRdb's copy has only in-frame clones and leaves some out. The sample consists of about 80,000 clones, approximately 78% of them appearing once. Sequenced: peripheral blood. Receptors originate from a human donor in a cohort sampled during active COVID-19.

This chain uses TRBV27 with TRBJ1-5; TRBD1 matches at 7 bases. With 5 bases clipped from V and 6 bases from J, the junction kept 4 bases outside the gene matches. The CDR3 totals 13 residues. Germline loops: CDR1 MNHEY, CDR2 SMNVEV (reference sequence). CDR3 residues: CASSRQGGQPQHF. In nucleotides, the CDR3 is TGTGCCAGCAGTAGACAGGGTGGTCAGCCCCAGCATTTT.

The chain combines TRBV2 with TRBJ1-1; TRBD1 matches at 7 bases. Germline V gives CDR1 SNHLY, CDR2 FYNNEI. The V gene end was trimmed by 5 bases and the J gene end by 7 bases; junction bases not matched to a gene: 4. CDR3 length: 12 amino acids. The CDR3 sequence is CASSLTGLEAFF. In DNA form, the CDR3 reads TGTGCCAGCAGTCTGACAGGGCTTGAAGCTTTCTTT.

The chain has TRBV30 and TRBJ1-2; no definite D call. Trimming took off 4 bases at V and 5 bases at J, with 14 bases between the two ends. Germline lookup yields CDR1 GTSNPN and CDR2 SVGIG (reference sequence). This CDR3 has 13 residues. The CDR3 bases are TGTGCCTGGACGGAGTTGTGGATTTATGGCTACACCTTC. Translated: CAWTELWIYGYTF.

The chain recombines TRBV5-4 with TRBJ2-5, with 7 bases lining up with TRBD2. This CDR3 spans 14 amino acids. Looked up from germline, CDR1 is SGHNT and CDR2 is YYREEE (reference sequence). V trimming: 4 bases; J trimming: 5 bases; junction bases outside the gene matches: 8. In DNA, the CDR3 is TGTGCCAGCAGCGGGGAGGGAGGGCACGAGACCCAGTACTTC. Residues: CASSGEGGHETQYF.

CDR3 loop: CSVEDEGGSSGNTIYF. The CDR3 DNA sequence: TGCAGCGTTGAAGATGAGGGGGGGAGCTCTGGAAACACCATATATTTT. This chain connects TRBV29-1 to TRBJ1-3; D may be TRBD1 (6 bases). Trimming took off 0 bases at V and 0 bases at J, with 12 bases between the two ends. Per germline, CDR1 SQVTM and CDR2 ANQGSEA. The CDR3 is 16 residues long.

This chain links TRBV6-2 or TRBV6-3 with TRBJ2-5, with 11 bases that match TRBD2. The germline V gene has CDR1 MNHEY and CDR2 SVGEGT. With 2 bases clipped from V and 2 bases from J, the junction kept 10 bases outside the gene matches. The CDR3 loop spans 18 amino acids. The CDR3 reads CASSYNMASGGNQETQYF. DNA of the CDR3: TGTGCCAGCAGTTACAATATGGCTAGCGGGGGGAATCAAGAGACCCAGTACTTC.

The V call is TRBV5-1, the J call TRBJ2-1, with D possibly TRBD2 on 6 matching bases. CDR1 and CDR2 (germline): SGHRS, YFSETQ. Trimming cost V 3 bases and J 4 bases, with 17 bases left between them. The CDR3 spans 16 residues. CDR3 nucleotide sequence: TGCGCCAGCAGCTCGGGACTCCGGGCAGGATACAATGAGCAGTTCTTC. This translates into CASSSGLRAGYNEQFF.

The chain links TRBV5-1 to TRBJ2-7; 10 bases are shared with TRBD1. CDR3 length equals 18 residues. CDR1 and CDR2 from the germline V gene are SGHRS and YFSETQ. V dropped 5 bases and J dropped 4; count of bases not matched to a gene: 18. Here the CDR3 reads CASRPHPLLRQGAYEQYF. CDR3 sequence (DNA): TGCGCCAGCAGACCTCACCCCCTCCTCAGACAGGGGGCTTACGAGCAGTACTTC.

The chain is built from TRBV6-5 and TRBJ1-2; D uncertain. CDR1 is MNHEY, CDR2 SVGAGI, per germline. Trimming removed 7 bases from V and 8 bases from J, with 14 bases in between. This CDR3 region has 12 residues. As DNA, the CDR3 is TGTGCCAGCACAGAGGGAGGATTCGGCTACACCTTC. The encoded protein is CASTEGGFGYTF.

V and J are TRBV3-1 (or the pseudogene TRBV3-2) and TRBJ2-7; no clear D. Deletions cut 0 bases from V and 7 bases from J, with 7 bases between. The CDR3 contains 12 residues. Germline V gene sequence: CDR1 LGHDT, CDR2 YNNKEL (reference sequence). The CDR3, as DNA: TGTGCCAGCAGCCAAGAAAGGAGTGAGCAGTACTTC. Its translation is CASSQERSEQYF.

The chain couples TRBV30 to TRBJ1-1; a weak D match, TRBD1 (6 bases). The V and J ends lost 2 bases and 2 bases respectively, with 12 bases between them. CDR1 is GTSNPN, CDR2 SVGIG, per germline (reference sequence). This CDR3 is built from 14 residues. As DNA, the CDR3 is TGTGCCTGGAGTCAGGACAGTCAAAACACTGAAGCTTTCTTT. Translation gives CAWSQDSQNTEAFF. The full variable domain, its missing parts supplied by reference TRBV30 and TRBJ1-1, is SQTIHQWPATLVQPVGSPLSLECTVEGTSNPNLYWYRQAAGRGLQLLFYSVGIGQISSEVPQNLSASRPQDRQFILSSKKLLLSDSGFYLCAWSQDSQNTEAFFGQGTRLTVV.

The chain has TRBV4-1 and TRBJ2-7, with TRBD1 as a possible D gene (5 bases). The CDR3 runs to 14 residues. Trimming cost V 5 bases and J 2 bases, with 13 bases left between them. CDR1 and CDR2 (germline): MGHRA, YSYEKL. The CDR3 bases are TGCGCCAGCAGCTACCGGACACTTACCTACGAGCAGTACTTC. It yields the protein CASSYRTLTYEQYF.

CDR3 nucleotide sequence: TGCGCCAGCAGCGCCCCGGGTGAGCAGTTCTTC. Amino acids: CASSAPGEQFF. The chain joins TRBV5-1 to TRBJ2-1; D is ambiguous. In germline, CDR1 is SGHRS, CDR2 YFSETQ. The CDR3 loop spans 11 amino acids. V was cut by 4 bases and J by 9 bases, with 8 bases left in between.

The chain is built from TRBV10-2 and TRBJ1-2; D is ambiguous. Trimming took 2 bases from V and 8 from J, leaving 15 bases between them. Germline-derived CDR1 and CDR2 are WSHSY and SAAADI. The CDR3 runs 14 residues. CDR3: CASSEDGGKGGYTF. The CDR3 bases are TGCGCCAGCAGTGAGGACGGCGGTAAAGGCGGCTACACCTTC.

The genes are TRBV5-4 and TRBJ2-7, with a weak D call TRBD1 (6 bases). The germline V gene has CDR1 SGHNT and CDR2 YYREEE (reference sequence). The CDR3 extends over 14 amino acids. Trimming took 7 bases from V and 2 from J, leaving 16 bases between them. The CDR3: CASRPADSPYEQYF. As DNA, the CDR3 is TGTGCCAGCCGTCCGGCGGACAGCCCCTACGAGCAGTACTTC.

This rearrangement joins TRBV30 to TRBJ2-7, with TRBD1 as a possible D gene (7 bases). The V end was cut by 1 base, the J end by 4 bases, with 14 bases between. Germline V CDR1 and CDR2: GTSNPN, SVGIG (reference sequence). The CDR3 sequence is 14 residues long. The CDR3 loop reads CAWSAGQGGYEQYF. CDR3 nucleotide sequence: TGTGCCTGGAGTGCAGGTCAGGGGGGTTACGAGCAGTACTTC.

This sequence joins TRBV6-5 and TRBJ2-7; the match to TRBD2 covers 7 bases. Germline CDR1 and CDR2: MNHEY and SVGAGI. Losses at the gene ends were 9 bases for V and 2 bases for J; bases not matched to a gene: 10. The CDR3 totals 14 residues. The CDR3 DNA reads as TGTGCCAGTAAACGGGGGGACGGCCCCTACGAGCAGTACTTC. Translation gives CASKRGDGPYEQYF.

The chain employs TRBV6-2 or TRBV6-3 and TRBJ1-1; D might be TRBD1 (6 bases). Germline CDR1 is MNHEY and CDR2 is SVGEGT. The V end was cut by 5 bases, the J end by 4 bases, with 17 bases between. This CDR3 is 15 amino acids long. CDR3 in DNA: TGTGCCAGCAGTATGTGGGGGCCGGGGACCACTGAAGCTTTCTTT. Amino acids: CASSMWGPGTTEAFF.

The chain carries TRBV19 and TRBJ2-7; 10 positions match TRBD1. The CDR3 runs 13 residues. Per germline, CDR1 LNHDA and CDR2 SQIVND (reference sequence). V lost 8 bases, J lost 5 bases, and 6 bases stayed unmatched. CDR3 in DNA: TGTGCCAGTTCCGGGACAGGGGTGGACGAGCAGTACTTC. Translated: CASSGTGVDEQYF.

The CDR3 loop reads CASSVTSGDYTDTQYF. The CDR3 region has the DNA TGTGCCAGCAGCGTGACTAGCGGGGACTACACAGATACGCAGTATTTT. The chain uses TRBV9 and TRBJ2-3, with 11 positions matching TRBD2. Germline CDR1 is SGDLS and CDR2 is YYNGEE. CDR3 length: 16 residues. J lost 2 bases, V lost 2 bases, and 4 bases had no gene match.

This clone was seen just once. The CDR3 region is CASSLEEKLFF. CDR3 DNA sequence: TGTGCCAGCAGTTTAGAGGAAAAACTGTTTTTT. The genes are TRBV27 and TRBJ1-4; D is ambiguous. The CDR3 extends over 11 amino acids. V was clipped by 2 bases and J by 8 bases, with 3 bases between them. Germline CDR1 and CDR2: MNHEY and SMNVEV (reference sequence).

In nucleotides, the CDR3 is TGTGCCACCAGTGGAGGGGGCCGGGGCACAGATACGCAGTATTTT. Protein: CATSGGGRGTDTQYF. The chain joins TRBV24-1 to TRBJ2-3; 7 bases line up with TRBD1. This CDR3 has 15 amino acids. V lost 5 bases and J lost 1; bases outside the gene matches: 5. Germline values: CDR1 KGHDR, CDR2 SFDVKD.

The gene calls are TRBV5-1 and TRBJ2-6; a weak D match, TRBD1 (5 bases). The CDR3 has 15 residues. Germline CDR1 and CDR2: SGHRS and YFSETQ. Trimming removed 2 bases from V and 0 bases from J, with 6 bases in between. The CDR3 DNA reads TGCGCCAGCAGCTTTGACAGCTCTGGGGCCAACGTCCTGACTTTC. Translation gives CASSFDSSGANVLTF.

By sample fraction, this clone is medium-sized. This rearrangement joins TRBV24-1 to TRBJ2-2, with TRBD1 matching over 10 bases. This CDR3 contains 15 residues. V lost 2 bases to trimming and J lost 5 bases; unmatched junction nucleotides: 1. Germline CDR1 KGHDR, CDR2 SFDVKD. The CDR3, as DNA: TGTGCCACCAGTGATTGGGGACAGGGGACCGGGGAGCTGTTTTTT. Translated, it gives CATSDWGQGTGELFF.

This chain uses TRBV5-4 with TRBJ2-1; 8 positions match TRBD1. With V trimmed by 6 bases and J by 4 bases, 6 bases remained unmatched. The CDR3 sequence is 14 residues long. CDR1 is SGHNT and CDR2 is YYREEE in the germline V gene (reference sequence). The CDR3 protein is CASTLQGAYNEQFF. CDR3 nucleotides: TGTGCCAGCACCCTCCAGGGGGCATACAATGAGCAGTTCTTC.

This clone appeared once. The V gene is TRBV7-3, the J gene TRBJ2-3, with D uncertain. The V end lost 4 bases, the J end lost 0 bases, and 5 bases lay between the germline ends. The CDR3 spans 13 residues. Germline V lookup: CDR1 SGHTA, CDR2 FQGTGA. CDR3 sequence: CASSSQSTDTQYF. CDR3 sequence (DNA): TGTGCCAGCAGCTCCCAGAGCACAGATACGCAGTATTTT.

The chain joins TRBV10-2 to TRBJ2-1, with 11 bases identical to TRBD2. The V gene's germline CDR1 is WSHSY and CDR2 SAAADI. The CDR3 sequence is 14 residues long. V lost 7 bases to trimming and J lost 4 bases; unmatched junction nucleotides: 3. DNA of the CDR3: TGCGCCAGCAATCTAGCGGGGGGTTACAATGAGCAGTTCTTC. Translating it yields CASNLAGGYNEQFF.

The chain recombines TRBV7-3 with TRBJ2-1; 16 bases are shared with TRBD2. J gave up 4 bases and V 5 bases, and 5 bases lay outside the gene matches. Germline V CDR1 and CDR2: SGHTA, FQGTGA. This CDR3 comprises 17 residues. The CDR3 bases are TGTGCCAGCAGCCTTCCGGGACTAGCGGGGGGGTACAATGAGCAGTTCTTC. It encodes CASSLPGLAGGYNEQFF.

The chain is built from TRBV5-1 and TRBJ2-3; a possible D gene is TRBD1 (5 bases). CDR1 is SGHRS, CDR2 YFSETQ, per germline. The V gene lost 6 bases and the J gene lost 2 bases, with 19 bases spanning the gap. The CDR3 sequence is 16 residues long. CDR3 in amino acids: CASIQQPSGSTDTQYF. The CDR3 nucleotides read TGCGCCAGCATCCAGCAACCTTCAGGGTCCACAGATACGCAGTATTTT.

This clone appeared once. This chain uses TRBV7-9 with TRBJ1-6, with D perhaps TRBD1 (5 bases). This CDR3 is built from 15 residues. Trimming stripped 2 bases from V and 9 bases from J, with 14 bases between. Germline loops: CDR1 SEHNR, CDR2 FQNEAQ (reference sequence). The chain's CDR3 is CASSLRGQGGSPLHF. CDR3 nucleotides: TGTGCCAGCAGCTTAAGGGGCCAGGGAGGTTCACCCCTCCACTTT.